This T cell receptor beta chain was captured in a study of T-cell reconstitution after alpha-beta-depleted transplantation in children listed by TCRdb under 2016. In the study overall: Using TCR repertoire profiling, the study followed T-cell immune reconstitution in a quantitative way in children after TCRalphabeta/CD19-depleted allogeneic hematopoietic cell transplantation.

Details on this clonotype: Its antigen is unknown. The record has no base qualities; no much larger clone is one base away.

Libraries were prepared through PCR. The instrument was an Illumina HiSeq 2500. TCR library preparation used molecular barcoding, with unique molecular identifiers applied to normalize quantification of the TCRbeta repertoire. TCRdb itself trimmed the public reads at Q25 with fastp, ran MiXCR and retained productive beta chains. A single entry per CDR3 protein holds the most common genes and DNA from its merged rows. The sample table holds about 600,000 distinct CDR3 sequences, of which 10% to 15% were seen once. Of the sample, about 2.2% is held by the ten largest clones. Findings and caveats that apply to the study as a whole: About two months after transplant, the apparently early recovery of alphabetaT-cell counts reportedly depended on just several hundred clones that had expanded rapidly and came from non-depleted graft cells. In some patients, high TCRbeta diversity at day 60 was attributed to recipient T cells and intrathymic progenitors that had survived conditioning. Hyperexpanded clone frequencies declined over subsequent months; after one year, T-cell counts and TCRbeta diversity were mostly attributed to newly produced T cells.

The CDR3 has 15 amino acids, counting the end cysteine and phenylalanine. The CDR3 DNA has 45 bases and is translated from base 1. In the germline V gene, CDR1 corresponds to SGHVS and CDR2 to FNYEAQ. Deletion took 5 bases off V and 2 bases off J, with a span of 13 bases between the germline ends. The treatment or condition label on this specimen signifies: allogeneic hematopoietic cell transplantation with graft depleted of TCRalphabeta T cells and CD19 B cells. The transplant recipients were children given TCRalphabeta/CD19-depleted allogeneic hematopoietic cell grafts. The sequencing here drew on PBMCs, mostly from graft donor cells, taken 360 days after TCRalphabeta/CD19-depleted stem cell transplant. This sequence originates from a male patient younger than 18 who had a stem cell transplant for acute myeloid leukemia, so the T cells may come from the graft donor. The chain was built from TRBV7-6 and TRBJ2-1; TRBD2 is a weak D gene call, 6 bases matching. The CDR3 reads CASSTVAETYNEQFF. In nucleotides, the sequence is TGTGCCAGCAGCACCGTAGCGGAGACCTACAATGAGCAGTTCTTC.